The 3 T cell receptor beta chains in this list originate from one sample, sequenced in a study of cytomegalovirus exposure and HLA in healthy donors. TCRdb's table, derived via immunoSEQ multiplex PCR, lists solely in-frame clones and lacks some. This table has some 170,000 clones, 89% appearing once. The sequenced sample consisted of PBMCs. The source is a man younger than 35 in good health and CMV-seropositive.

This chain connects TRBV27 to TRBJ1-1; maybe TRBD1 (6 bases). Per germline, CDR1 MNHEY and CDR2 SMNVEV (reference sequence). The V and J ends lost 10 bases and 7 bases respectively, with 22 bases between them. This CDR3 spans 14 amino acids. In DNA form, the CDR3 reads TGTGCCACCGTTGGCGGGGGCCCCATCTTTGAAGCTTTCTTT. It encodes CATVGGGPIFEAFF.

The chain joins TRBV7-6 to TRBJ2-7, with 11 bases aligning to TRBD2. The CDR3 totals 15 residues. From germline, CDR1 is SGHVS and CDR2 FNYEAQ. V gave up 1 base and J gave up 3 bases; unmatched junction bases: 2. The CDR3 DNA reads TGTGCCAGCAGCTTAGATGGGACTAGCGGCTACGAGCAGTACTTC. This codes for CASSLDGTSGYEQYF. Full variable domain (rest looked up from reference TRBV7-6 and TRBJ2-7): GAGVSQSPRYKVTKRGQDVALRCDPISGHVSLYWYRQALGQGPEFLTYFNYEAQQDKSGLPNDRFSAERPEGSISTLTIQRTEQRDSAMYRCASSLDGTSGYEQYFGPGTRLTVT.

V and J are TRBV27 and TRBJ2-2, with TRBD1 matching 7 bases. This CDR3 has 15 residues. Per germline, CDR1 MNHEY and CDR2 SMNVEV (reference sequence). J was trimmed by 11 bases and V by 6 bases; bases with no gene match: 15. The CDR3 loop is CASSLKGQQKVELFF. The CDR3, as DNA: TGTGCCAGCAGCTTGAAGGGACAGCAAAAGGTTGAGCTGTTTTTT.